This TCR beta chain is from a study of blood T cell repertoires in COVID-19. Overall study: Sites across the United States, Italy and Spain contributed samples from acute and convalescent COVID-19. The analysed material was cDNA or gDNA that came from T cells, B-cell-depleted T cells, or PBMCs.

Per the study methods: Scientists estimated how many nucleated cells there were by amplifying reference gene primers. The assay was immunoSEQ multiplex PCR, and TCRdb's table has in-frame clones only and misses some. That table furnishes V, J and clone size, whereas the DNA furnished D and trimming. The table lists 65,000 or so clones, more than 65% of them singletons. Trimming removed 0 bases at V and 1 base at J, with 7 bases between. CDR1 and CDR2 from the germline V gene are SGDLS and YYNGEE. This CDR3 is 15 amino acids long. The sequencing sample was made of peripheral blood. This chain connects TRBV9 to TRBJ2-2, with D hard to call. The source is a human donor in a cohort sampled during active COVID-19. The CDR3, as DNA: TGTGCCAGCAGCGTAGGACAAAAGAACACCGGGGAGCTGTTTTTT. Residues: CASSVGQKNTGELFF.